This T cell receptor (beta chain) derives from a study of shared clonotypes between healthy human individuals. Some clones are missing from TCRdb's copy, which holds only in-frame ones; the method was immunoSEQ multiplex PCR. The sample has more than 1 million clones; around three quarters are singletons. This receptor was taken from a man aged 18 to 30 in good health. Some clones in this sample may be carry-over from other donors' samples. The sequenced sample was memory CD4+ T cells from PBMCs. Subset meaning: CD45RA-negative fraction.

In DNA form, the CDR3 reads TGTGCCAGCAGCTTCGGGCAACCCAAAGAGACCCAGTACTTC. This translates into CASSFGQPKETQYF. The V and J genes are TRBV7-9 and TRBJ2-5; D is unresolved. This CDR3 comprises 14 residues. V lost 3 bases and J lost 3, with 11 bases in between. Germline lookup yields CDR1 SEHNR and CDR2 FQNEAQ (reference sequence).